These 32 T cell receptor beta chains share one sample of origin, sequenced in a study of identical twins. In TCRdb, the 5' RACE reads were re-called with MiXCR into one record per CDR3 protein. The sample includes about 700,000 distinct CDR3 sequences, under 9% seen only once; the top ten take roughly 0.97%. The same data also contributed to another study, on yellow fever vaccine responses in identical twins.

The sample consisted of PBMCs. These receptors originate from a woman aged 18-35 years in good health.

V usage is TRBV27 and J usage is TRBJ1-4, with D possibly being TRBD1 (5 bases). Trimming removed 5 bases from V and 4 bases from J, with 17 bases in between. CDR3 length equals 16 residues. Germline CDR1 MNHEY, CDR2 SMNVEV (reference sequence). The CDR3 spells CASSRKFGTGNEKLFF. CDR3 coding DNA: TGTGCCAGCAGTCGCAAATTCGGGACGGGTAATGAAAAACTGTTTTTT.

The rearrangement uses TRBV27 and TRBJ2-1, with 9 bases fitting TRBD1. The CDR3 has 14 amino acids. Germline lookup yields CDR1 MNHEY and CDR2 SMNVEV (reference sequence). With V trimmed by 6 bases and J by 9 bases, 9 bases remained unmatched. The CDR3 DNA sequence: TGTGCCAGCAGCGGACCCGGGACAGGGCTTGAGCAGTTCTTC. Its translation: CASSGPGTGLEQFF.

This clonotype occurred many times. The chain couples TRBV20-1 to TRBJ2-7; 11 bases align to TRBD2. V lost 1 base and J lost 7; bases outside the gene matches: 6. CDR1 and CDR2 (germline): DFQATT, SNEGSKA (reference sequence). The CDR3 is made up of 14 amino acids. The CDR3 region has the DNA TGCAGTGCTAGAGTACTAGCGGGAGTTGGAGAGCAGTACTTC. Protein: CSARVLAGVGEQYF.

Note on this clonotype: One end of the junction fails to match germline, which may point to a read error. CDR3 sequence: CASIRRRGYLPQHF. In DNA form, the CDR3 reads TGTGCTAGCATCCGGCGGAGAGGGTATTTGCCCCAGCATTTT. The chain links TRBV7-7 to TRBJ1-5; D is ambiguous. The CDR3 spans 14 residues. Germline CDR1 reads SSHAT; CDR2 reads FNYEAQ (reference sequence).

This clonotype was detected a few times. Here the CDR3 DNA reads TGTGCCAGCACGGGGAGTGGCACCGGGGAGCTGTTTTTT. Its protein product is CASTGSGTGELFF. V usage is TRBV25-1 and J usage is TRBJ2-2; D possibly corresponds to TRBD2 (5 bases). In germline, CDR1 is MGHDK, CDR2 SYGVNS. V lost 7 bases and J lost 4, with 10 bases in between. This CDR3 has 13 residues.

This clonotype was picked up a small number of times. The chain uses TRBV28 and TRBJ2-3; 12 positions agree with TRBD2. This CDR3 comprises 15 residues. V lost 6 bases and J lost 6; bases outside the gene matches: 7. CDR1 is MDHEN and CDR2 is SYDVKM in the germline V gene. CDR3 sequence reads: CASSNLAGGPDTQYF. As DNA, the CDR3 is TGTGCCAGCAGCAACCTAGCGGGGGGGCCGGATACGCAGTATTTT.

The sample holds a few counts of this clonotype. The chain links TRBV5-1 to TRBJ1-2; 9 positions match TRBD1. Germline V lookup: CDR1 SGHRS, CDR2 YFSETQ. The V and J ends lost 3 bases and 8 bases, in that order; junction bases with no gene match: 11. The CDR3 runs to 15 residues. The CDR3 region is CASSSETGGVMGYTF. In DNA form, the CDR3 reads TGCGCCAGCAGCTCCGAGACAGGGGGAGTAATGGGCTACACCTTC.

This clonotype was counted a few times. The junction differs from germline at one of its ends, possibly a read error. The J gene is TRBJ1-1, the V gene TRBV3-1; D unresolved. This CDR3 has 13 amino acids. Germline V gives CDR1 LGHDT, CDR2 YNNKEL (reference sequence). As DNA, the CDR3 is TGTGCCAGCAGCCAAAGGGAGAACTCTGAAGCTTTCTTT. As protein: CASSQRENSEAFF.

This clonotype was counted between two and nine times. The chain joins TRBV29-1 to TRBJ2-7, with 11 positions matching TRBD1. Trimming removed 4 bases from V and 6 bases from J; junction bases left unmatched: 8. This CDR3 spans 14 amino acids. CDR1 SQVTM and CDR2 ANQGSEA come from the germline V gene. The DNA of the CDR3 is TGCAGCGTTGTAGGACAGGGGGCGTCTACCGAGCAGTACTTC. Translation: CSVVGQGASTEQYF.

Many counts were recorded for this clonotype. The CDR3 sequence: CASSAWTSGSYNEQFF. The CDR3 coding sequence is TGTGCCAGCAGCGCTTGGACTAGCGGGAGCTACAATGAGCAGTTCTTC. The genes are TRBV7-6 and TRBJ2-1; 13 bases agree with TRBD2. Germline loops: CDR1 SGHVS, CDR2 FNYEAQ. This CDR3 has 16 residues. Losses at the gene ends were 5 bases for V and 3 bases for J; bases not matched to a gene: 4.

There are many counts of this clonotype. J is TRBJ2-7 and V is TRBV6-5, with 9 nucleotides matching TRBD2. Germline values: CDR1 MNHEY, CDR2 SVGAGI. This CDR3 spans 15 amino acids. J lost 2 bases, V lost 6 bases, and 8 bases had no gene match. CDR3 bases: TGTGCCAGCAGCTTAGAGCGGGGGGTGACCTACGAGCAGTACTTC. Translation gives CASSLERGVTYEQYF.

The J gene is TRBJ2-3, the V gene TRBV28, with D uncertain. This CDR3 is 16 amino acids long. Trimming shortened V by 4 bases and J by 3 bases, and 17 bases separated the two germline ends. Germline V lookup: CDR1 MDHEN, CDR2 SYDVKM. The CDR3 region is CASSSPFLEGTDTQYF. For the CDR3, the DNA is TGTGCCAGCAGTTCCCCTTTTCTTGAAGGAACAGATACGCAGTATTTT.

This sequence joins TRBV27 and TRBJ2-1; D is possibly TRBD1 or TRBD2 (5 bases each). This CDR3 has 16 amino acids. Germline CDR1 and CDR2: MNHEY and SMNVEV (reference sequence). Between the trimmed V and J ends, which lost 1 base and 6 bases, there was a span of 16 bases. DNA for the CDR3: TGTGCCAGCAGTTTATTAGGGGACCCACGGAGCAATGAGCAGTTCTTC. It is translated as CASSLLGDPRSNEQFF.

V and J are TRBV12-3 or TRBV12-4 and TRBJ2-4, with 8 bases aligning to TRBD2. J was trimmed by 3 bases and V by 6 bases; bases with no gene match: 7. This CDR3 has 15 residues. CDR3 amino acids: CASSPAGGRKNIQYF. In nucleotides, the CDR3 is TGTGCCAGCAGCCCGGCGGGGGGCCGCAAAAACATTCAGTACTTC.

The rearrangement links TRBV6-2 or TRBV6-3 to TRBJ2-7; D not resolved. The CDR3 is 13 amino acids. Germline V CDR1 and CDR2: MNHEY, SVGEGT. V lost 4 bases, J lost 6 bases, and 13 bases lay in between. CDR3 bases: TGTGCCAGCAGTTTCGGCTCGGTCGGCGAGCAGTACTTC. It encodes CASSFGSVGEQYF.

The chain couples TRBV19 to TRBJ2-1; 10 bases are a match to TRBD2. Losses at the gene ends were 4 bases for V and 4 bases for J; bases not matched to a gene: 13. The CDR3 totals 18 residues. Per germline, CDR1 LNHDA and CDR2 SQIVND (reference sequence). The CDR3 here is CASSRRAWTSGTYNEQFF. In DNA, the CDR3 is TGTGCCAGTAGTAGGAGGGCCTGGACTAGCGGTACATACAATGAGCAGTTCTTC.

Only a few counts were recorded for this clonotype. This chain connects TRBV5-1 to TRBJ2-5; 12 bases line up with TRBD1. The CDR3 runs 16 residues. V lost 3 bases to trimming and J lost 5 bases; unmatched junction nucleotides: 8. The germline gives CDR1 SGHRS, CDR2 YFSETQ. The CDR3 spells CASSSAGQGAAETQYF. Here the CDR3 DNA reads TGCGCCAGCAGCTCAGCGGGACAGGGGGCAGCGGAGACCCAGTACTTC.

This clonotype was detected ten times or more. The V call is TRBV4-2, the J call TRBJ2-1; 8 nucleotides line up with TRBD2. Unmatched junction bases numbered 8, after V lost 1 base and J lost 0 bases. Germline V gene sequence: CDR1 LGHNA, CDR2 YNFKEQ. The CDR3 contains 18 residues. Here the CDR3 reads CASSQVLSSGSSYNEQFF. Here the CDR3 DNA reads TGTGCCAGCAGCCAAGTTCTGTCAAGCGGGAGCTCCTACAATGAGCAGTTCTTC.

The genes are TRBV11-2 and TRBJ2-2, with D unresolved. V dropped 4 bases and J dropped 5 bases, with 11 bases sitting between them. Germline V gene sequence: CDR1 SGHAT, CDR2 FQNNGV. The CDR3 contains 14 residues. The CDR3, as DNA: TGTGCCAGCAGCTCGTCCCGAACAACCGGGGAGCTGTTTTTT. Translation gives CASSSSRTTGELFF.

This chain uses TRBV4-3 with TRBJ1-5; possibly TRBD1 for D (5 bases). From germline, CDR1 is LGHNA and CDR2 YSLEER. The ends were cut back, 0 bases at V and 7 bases at J, with 16 bases in the middle. The CDR3 totals 16 residues. The CDR3 region has the DNA TGCGCCAGCAGCCAAGATGTGGGTGCAGGGCGGCAGCCCCAGCATTTT. It specifies CASSQDVGAGRQPQHF.

This clonotype was detected only a few times. CDR3 nucleotide sequence: TGTGCCAGCTCACCCCTCGAAATAATAATGAACACTGAAGCTTTCTTT. It codes for CASSPLEIIMNTEAFF. The chain uses TRBV18 and TRBJ1-1; D is uncertain. The CDR3 runs to 16 residues. Germline CDR1 reads KGHSH; CDR2 reads LQKENI. The V and J ends lost 3 bases and 0 bases respectively, with 14 bases between them.

The chain uses TRBV6-2 or TRBV6-3 and TRBJ2-5; TRBD1 matches at 7 bases. Germline CDR1 MNHEY, CDR2 SVGEGT. The V and J ends lost 2 bases and 7 bases, in that order; junction bases with no gene match: 7. This CDR3 has 14 residues. CDR3 nucleotide sequence: TGTGCCAGCAGTTACGACCGGGACAGATGGACCCAGTACTTC. Its translation: CASSYDRDRWTQYF.

This clonotype was seen more than once but under ten times. V usage is TRBV19 and J usage is TRBJ2-2; no firm D call. Germline values: CDR1 LNHDA, CDR2 SQIVND (reference sequence). The CDR3 covers 15 residues. The ends were cut back, 2 bases at V and 6 bases at J, with 13 bases in the middle. The CDR3 nucleotides are TGTGCCAGTAGTATACAGAGGATGTTACCCGGGGAGCTGTTTTTT. The encoded protein is CASSIQRMLPGELFF.

This clonotype was recorded at least ten times. This chain joins TRBV7-9 and TRBJ2-7; 9 nucleotides match TRBD2. The trim removed 2 bases at V and 2 bases at J, leaving 4 bases unmatched. The CDR3 sequence is 15 residues long. Germline assignment: CDR1 SEHNR and CDR2 FQNEAQ (reference sequence). Here the CDR3 reads CASSLQAGGAYEQYF. The CDR3 nucleotides read TGTGCCAGCAGCTTACAAGCGGGAGGCGCCTACGAGCAGTACTTC.

This clonotype was seen many times. V and J are TRBV9 and TRBJ2-3; D could derive from TRBD1 or TRBD2 (5 bases each). The CDR3 length is 15 residues. Trimming took off 2 bases at V and 0 bases at J, with 10 bases between the two ends. Germline V gene data show CDR1 as SGDLS and CDR2 as YYNGEE. CDR3 DNA sequence: TGTGCCAGCAGCGTCCGAGGGGCAAGCACAGATACGCAGTATTTT. It translates to CASSVRGASTDTQYF.

This CDR3 reads CASSYTDRGGLAGGPGDTQYF. As DNA, the CDR3 is TGTGCCAGCAGTTACACCGACAGGGGAGGACTAGCGGGAGGGCCGGGAGATACGCAGTATTTT. This chain links TRBV6-2 or TRBV6-3 with TRBJ2-3, with 15 bases aligning to TRBD2. CDR1 is MNHEY, CDR2 SVGEGT, per germline. The ends lost 2 bases at V and 5 bases at J; junction bases unmatched: 17. This CDR3 is 21 amino acids long.

The table lists this clonotype with a few counts. The chain couples TRBV6-5 to TRBJ2-1; 7 bases match TRBD2. CDR3 length: 14 residues. V lost 0 bases, J lost 9 bases, and 5 bases stayed unmatched. Germline CDR1 is MNHEY and CDR2 is SVGAGI. CDR3 in amino acids: CASSYSGGAREQFF. CDR3 nucleotide sequence: TGTGCCAGCAGTTACTCGGGAGGGGCCCGTGAGCAGTTCTTC.

In this sample, this clonotype turned up once. A read error may explain this, as a much larger clone is one base away. V is TRBV7-6 and J is TRBJ2-7; no firm D call. Trimming cost V 9 bases and J 3 bases, with 12 bases left between them. Germline V gives CDR1 SGHVS, CDR2 FNYEAQ. This CDR3 is built from 12 residues. The CDR3: CARSPNDYEQYF. DNA for the CDR3: TGTGCCAGGAGCCCGAACGACTACGAGCAGTACTTC. Full variable domain (outside the CDR3, taken from reference TRBV7-6 and TRBJ2-7): GAGVSQSPRYKVTKRGQDVALRCDPISGHVSLYWYRQALGQGPEFLTYFNYEAQQDKSGLPNDRFSAERPEGSISTLTIQRTEQRDSAMYRCARSPNDYEQYFGPGTRLTVT.

The chain carries TRBV7-3 and TRBJ2-4, with TRBD2 matching over 14 bases. Germline assignment: CDR1 SGHTA and CDR2 FQGTGA. CDR3 length: 21 amino acids. The V gene end was trimmed by 0 bases and the J gene end by 0 bases; junction bases not matched to a gene: 10. CDR3 nucleotide sequence: TGTGCCAGCAGCTTAACGGGACTAGCGGGGGCTAACCCCCTAGCCAAAAACATTCAGTACTTC. This gives the protein CASSLTGLAGANPLAKNIQYF.

This clonotype has a count of ten or more. The rearrangement uses TRBV14 and TRBJ2-3; 8 nucleotides align to TRBD2. This CDR3 has 16 amino acids. Per the germline V gene, CDR1 is SGHDN and CDR2 is FVKESK. Trimming at V came to 1 base and at J to 2 bases, leaving 5 bases not matched to a gene. The CDR3: CASSQALAGPTDTQYF. The CDR3 DNA sequence: TGTGCCAGCAGCCAAGCCCTAGCGGGTCCCACAGATACGCAGTATTTT.

V is TRBV5-1 and J is TRBJ2-5; D gene ambiguous. Germline V gene sequence: CDR1 SGHRS, CDR2 YFSETQ. This CDR3 is 13 amino acids long. The V end lost 5 bases, the J end lost 2 bases, and 10 bases lay between the germline ends. The CDR3 region has the DNA TGCGCCAGCAGTAAGGGTACACAAGAGACCCAGTACTTC. Protein sequence: CASSKGTQETQYF.

This clonotype was detected ten times or more. The chain employs TRBV5-5 and TRBJ2-1; D ambiguous. CDR3 length: 15 residues. CDR1 and CDR2 from the germline V gene are SGHKS and YYEKEE (reference sequence). V was pared by 2 bases and J by 0 bases, with 9 bases between. The CDR3 nucleotides are TGTGCCAGCAGCTTTTCGGGCGCCTCCTACAATGAGCAGTTCTTC. This codes for CASSFSGASYNEQFF.